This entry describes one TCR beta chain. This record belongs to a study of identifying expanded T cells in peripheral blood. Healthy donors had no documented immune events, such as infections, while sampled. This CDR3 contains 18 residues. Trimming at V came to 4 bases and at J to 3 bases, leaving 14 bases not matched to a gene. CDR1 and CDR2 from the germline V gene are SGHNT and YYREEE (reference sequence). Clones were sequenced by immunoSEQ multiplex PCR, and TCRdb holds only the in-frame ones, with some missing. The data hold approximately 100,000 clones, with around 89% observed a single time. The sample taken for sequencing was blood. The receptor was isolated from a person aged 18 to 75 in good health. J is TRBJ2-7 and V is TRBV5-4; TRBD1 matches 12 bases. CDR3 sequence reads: CASSPSRDRGLGIYEQYF. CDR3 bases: TGTGCCAGCAGCCCTAGCCGGGACAGGGGGCTTGGAATCTACGAGCAGTACTTC.